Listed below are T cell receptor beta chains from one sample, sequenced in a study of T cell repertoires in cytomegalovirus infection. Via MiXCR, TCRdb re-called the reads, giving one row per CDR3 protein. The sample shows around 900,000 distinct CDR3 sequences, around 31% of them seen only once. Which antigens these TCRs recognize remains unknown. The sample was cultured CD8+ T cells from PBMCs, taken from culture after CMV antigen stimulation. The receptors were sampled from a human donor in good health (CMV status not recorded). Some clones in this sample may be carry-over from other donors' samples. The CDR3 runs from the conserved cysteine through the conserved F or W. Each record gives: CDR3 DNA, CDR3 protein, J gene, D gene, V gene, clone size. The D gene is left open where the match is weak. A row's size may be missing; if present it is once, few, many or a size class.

TGCGCCAGCAGCCAAGTTGACCGGCTCTACGAGCAGTACTTC,CASSQVDRLYEQYF,TRBJ2-7,NA,TRBV4-1,NA
TGTGCCAGCAGTTACGATCGAGGACAGGGGAGCACCGGGGAGCTGTTTTTT,CASSYDRGQGSTGELFF,TRBJ2-2,TRBD1,TRBV6-2/TRBV6-3,NA
TGTGCCAGCAGTTACGGGACAGTGGTTTACGAGCAGTACTTC,CASSYGTVVYEQYF,TRBJ2-7,TRBD1,TRBV6-8,NA
TGTGCCAGCAGCGCACCAGAAAACTATGGCTACACCTTC,CASSAPENYGYTF,TRBJ1-2,NA,TRBV7-9,few
TGTGCCAGCGCCGGGGACAGGGGCTTGAACACTGAAGCTTTCTTT,CASAGDRGLNTEAFF,TRBJ1-1,TRBD1,TRBV11-2,once
TGTGCCAGCAGCTTAGGGGTGGGCCTATACTATGGCTACACCTTC,CASSLGVGLYYGYTF,TRBJ1-2,NA,TRBV7-8,NA
TGTGCCAGCAGCCCACGGGGCATGTCGAGCACAGATACGCAGTATTTT,CASSPRGMSSTDTQYF,TRBJ2-3,NA,TRBV7-6,many
TGTGCCAGCAGTCTCGGACTAGCGGTCTCCTACGAGCAGTACTTC,CASSLGLAVSYEQYF,TRBJ2-7,TRBD2,TRBV12-3/TRBV12-4,many
TGTGCCAGCAGTTCGCAGGGGGATTACAATGAGCAGTTCTTC,CASSSQGDYNEQFF,TRBJ2-1,TRBD1,TRBV28,NA
TGCGCCAGCAGCCCTCTGTCTCATAGGGAGACCCAGTACTTC,CASSPLSHRETQYF,TRBJ2-5,NA,TRBV5-1,few
TGTGCCAGCAGCCACCTCTTTTTGGGGCTGGTGAACACTGAAGCTTTCTTT,CASSHLFLGLVNTEAFF,TRBJ1-1,NA,TRBV4-2,NA
TGTGCCAGCAGCCAAGCCCCGTGGGCAGCCAAAAACATTCAGTACTTC,CASSQAPWAAKNIQYF,TRBJ2-4,NA,TRBV3-1,NA
TGTGCCAGCACCCGACTAGCGTCCTACAATGAGCAGTTCTTC,CASTRLASYNEQFF,TRBJ2-1,TRBD2,TRBV7-9,few
TGTGCCATCAGTGAGTCTAGTACCCCCGGAGTTTTC,CAISESSTPGVF,TRBJ1-2,NA,TRBV10-3,NA
TGTGCCAGCAGTTACGGGCGGGCGGAGACAGATACGCAGTATTTT,CASSYGRAETDTQYF,TRBJ2-3,NA,TRBV6-6,once
TGTGCCAGCAGCGGTAAAGGCGCCTTCTATGGCTACACCTTC,CASSGKGAFYGYTF,TRBJ1-2,NA,TRBV6-2/TRBV6-3,NA
TGTGCCAGCAGTTTGGCGGACAGCCGTCAGGAAGCTTTCTTT,CASSLADSRQEAFF,TRBJ1-1,NA,TRBV6-6,few
TGCAGCGTTCCCGGGACAACGAACACTGAAGCTTTCTTT,CSVPGTTNTEAFF,TRBJ1-1,NA,TRBV29-1,few
TGTGCCAGCAGTTACACTGACAATCCTGGAAACACCATATATTTT,CASSYTDNPGNTIYF,TRBJ1-3,NA,TRBV6-5,NA
TGTGCCAGCAGCTTCCCCCCCTACAATGAGCAGTTCTTC,CASSFPPYNEQFF,TRBJ2-1,NA,TRBV7-2,many
TGTGCCAGCCGGTTCGGGGGTTCAGGTACGCAGTATTTT,CASRFGGSGTQYF,TRBJ2-3,NA,TRBV27,few
TGTGCCAGCAGCTTGGTTTGGGGGTCCACTGAAGCTTTCTTT,CASSLVWGSTEAFF,TRBJ1-1,NA,TRBV5-8,few
TGCAGTGCGAAACTAGCTTACGAGCAGTACTTC,CSAKLAYEQYF,TRBJ2-7,NA,TRBV20-1,NA
TGTGCCAGCAGTTACCCCCCACTAGCGGTGAATGTGCCCTCCTACAATGAGCAGTTCTTC,CASSYPPLAVNVPSYNEQFF,TRBJ2-1,TRBD2,TRBV6-2/TRBV6-3,NA
TGTGCCAGTAGCTTGGACCGATATAGCTCCTACAATGAGCAGTTCTTC,CASSLDRYSSYNEQFF,TRBJ2-1,NA,TRBV19,NA
TGTGCCAGCAGTTTCGCTGGGGCCGGGACTGAAGCTTTCTTT,CASSFAGAGTEAFF,TRBJ1-1,NA,TRBV12-3/TRBV12-4,NA
TGTGCCAGCAGAACCATCGAATCCCCACTAGCGGGGGAGCAGTTCTTC,CASRTIESPLAGEQFF,TRBJ2-1,TRBD2,TRBV2,NA
TGTGCCATCAGTGAAAGGAGACGGGTAGGCTACACCTTC,CAISERRRVGYTF,TRBJ1-2,NA,TRBV10-3,NA
TGTGCCAGCAGTTTCAACAGGGAAGGCGAGCAGTTCTTC,CASSFNREGEQFF,TRBJ2-1,NA,TRBV12-3/TRBV12-4,few
TGTGCCAGCAGCCCCCGAGGCGGGGGGGCGTTCGAGACCCAGTACTTC,CASSPRGGGAFETQYF,TRBJ2-5,TRBD2,TRBV6-6,NA
TGCAGTGCTAGAGATAGGGGACTAGTATACAATGAGCAGTTCTTC,CSARDRGLVYNEQFF,TRBJ2-1,TRBD2,TRBV20-1,NA
TGTGCCAGCAGCTTAGAACTAGCGGGGGCCACAGATACGCAGTATTTT,CASSLELAGATDTQYF,TRBJ2-3,TRBD2,TRBV7-2,many
TGTGCCAGCAGCCGGCCTGGGGAGAGGGGAAATGAGCAGTTCTTC,CASSRPGERGNEQFF,TRBJ2-1,NA,TRBV14,NA
TGTGCCAGCAGCTTAGTGGCAGATTTCAATGAGCAGTTCTTC,CASSLVADFNEQFF,TRBJ2-1,NA,TRBV7-2,many
TGTGCCAGTAGTATAACACCCGGCGGAGCAGATACGCAGTATTTT,CASSITPGGADTQYF,TRBJ2-3,NA,TRBV19,few